This T cell receptor (beta chain) is from a study of spatial heterogeneity in lung cancer. For the study at large: PBMC samples from follow-up, where available, were sequenced a median of roughly two years after resection. Each time, sequencing found more beta-chain sequences than alpha-chain sequences.

Time point described: blood at routine non-recurrence follow-up after resection. TCRdb used MiXCR to reprocess the 5' RACE reads, holding one entry per CDR3 protein. The sample has about 45,000 distinct CDR3 sequences, about 22% seen once. CDR1 MNHGY and CDR2 SAAAGT come from the germline V gene. V lost 7 bases to trimming and J lost 10 bases; unmatched junction nucleotides: 7. The CDR3 is made up of 11 amino acids. The clonotype comes from a female donor with early-stage non-small cell lung cancer. The chain recombines TRBV6-8 with TRBJ2-7; 7 bases agree with TRBD1. Sequenced here: PBMCs, sampled at follow-up. CDR3 coding DNA: TGTGCCAGCATTTTAGGGGGCGACCAGTACGTC. It specifies CASILGGDQYV.